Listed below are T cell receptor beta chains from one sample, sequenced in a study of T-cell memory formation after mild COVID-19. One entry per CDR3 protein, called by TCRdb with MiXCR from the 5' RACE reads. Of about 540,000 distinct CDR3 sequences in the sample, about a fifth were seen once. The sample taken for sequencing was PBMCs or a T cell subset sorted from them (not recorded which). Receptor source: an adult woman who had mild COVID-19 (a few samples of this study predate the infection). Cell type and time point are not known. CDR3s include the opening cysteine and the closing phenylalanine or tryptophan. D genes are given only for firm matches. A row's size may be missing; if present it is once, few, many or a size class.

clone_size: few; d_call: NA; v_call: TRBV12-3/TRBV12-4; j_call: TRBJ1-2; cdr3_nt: TGTGCCAGCAGGTGGTACTATGGCTACACCTTC; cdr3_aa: CASRWYYGYTF
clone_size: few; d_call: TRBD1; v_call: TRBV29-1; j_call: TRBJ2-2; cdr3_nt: TGCAGCGTTGAAGGGACAGGGGACGAAACCTGGGAGCTGTTTTTT; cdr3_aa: CSVEGTGDETWELFF
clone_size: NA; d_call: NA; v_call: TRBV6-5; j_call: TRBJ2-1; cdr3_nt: TGTGCCAGCAGTCCGGGTAAGGGGCTTGCCTACAATGAGCAGTTCTTC; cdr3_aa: CASSPGKGLAYNEQFF
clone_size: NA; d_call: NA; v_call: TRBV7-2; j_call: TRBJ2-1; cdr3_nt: TGTGCCAGCAGCTTAGCGGCCTCCTACAATGAGCAGTTCTTC; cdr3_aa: CASSLAASYNEQFF
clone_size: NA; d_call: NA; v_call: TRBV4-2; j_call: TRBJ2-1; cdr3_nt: TGTGCCAGCAGCCAAGATCTAAAAGTGTACAATGAGCAGTTCTTC; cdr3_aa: CASSQDLKVYNEQFF
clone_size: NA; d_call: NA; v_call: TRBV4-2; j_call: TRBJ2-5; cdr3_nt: TGTGCCAGCAGCCAAGTGTCGGGGGGCGGATACCAAGAGACCCAGTACTTC; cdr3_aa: CASSQVSGGGYQETQYF
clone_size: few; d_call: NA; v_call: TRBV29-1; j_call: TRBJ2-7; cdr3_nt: TGCAGCGTTGTTCCGGGCCTAACACCCCCCGAGCAGTACTTC; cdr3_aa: CSVVPGLTPPEQYF
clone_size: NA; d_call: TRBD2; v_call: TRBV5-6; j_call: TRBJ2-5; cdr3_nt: TGTGCCAGCAGTCCACTAGCGGGCCCCCAAGAGACCCAGTACTTC; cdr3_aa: CASSPLAGPQETQYF
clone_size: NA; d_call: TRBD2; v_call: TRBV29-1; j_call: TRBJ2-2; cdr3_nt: TGCAGCGTTGGACGCACTAGCGCGCCGGGTCCCACCGGGGAGCTGTTTTTT; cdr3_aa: CSVGRTSAPGPTGELFF
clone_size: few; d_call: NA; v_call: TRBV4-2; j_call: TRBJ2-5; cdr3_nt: TGTGCCAGCAGCCAAGATGGATCCCTCGCAGACCGGGTGTTGGAGACCCAGTACTTC; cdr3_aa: CASSQDGSLADRVLETQYF
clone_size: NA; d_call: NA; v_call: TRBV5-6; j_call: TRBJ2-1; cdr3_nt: TGTGCCAGCAGCCCCCTGAGGTGGGGTGAGCAGTTCTTC; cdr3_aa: CASSPLRWGEQFF
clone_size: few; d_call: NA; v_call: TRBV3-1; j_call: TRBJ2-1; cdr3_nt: TGTGCCAGCAGCCAAACCAATGAGCAGTTCTTC; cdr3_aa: CASSQTNEQFF
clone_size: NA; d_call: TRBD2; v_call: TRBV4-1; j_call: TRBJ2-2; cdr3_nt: TGCGCCAGCAGCCAGGGGGCTAGCGGGAAGAACACCGGGGAGCTGTTTTTT; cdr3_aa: CASSQGASGKNTGELFF
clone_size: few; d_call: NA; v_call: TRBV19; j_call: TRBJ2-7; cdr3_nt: TGTGCCAGTAGTATGGTGCGGGGACAGTCCTACGAGCAGTACTTC; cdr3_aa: CASSMVRGQSYEQYF
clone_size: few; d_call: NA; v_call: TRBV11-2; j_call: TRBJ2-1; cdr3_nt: TGTGCCAGCAGCGTAGACATCAACAATGAGCAGTTCTTC; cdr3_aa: CASSVDINNEQFF
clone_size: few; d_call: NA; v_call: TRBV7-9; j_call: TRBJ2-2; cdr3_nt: TGTGCCAGCAGCTGGAGGGCCGGGGAGCTGTTTTTT; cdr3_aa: CASSWRAGELFF
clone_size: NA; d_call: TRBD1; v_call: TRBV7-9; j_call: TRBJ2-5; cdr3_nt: TGTGCCAGCAGCCCCTTCTTGGGACAGGGGGTAGAGACCCAGTACTTC; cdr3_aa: CASSPFLGQGVETQYF
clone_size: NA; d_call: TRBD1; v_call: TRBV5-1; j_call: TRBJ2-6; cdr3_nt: TGCGCCAGTACGAAGCTAGGACAGGGGAACGGGGCCAACGTCCTGACTTTC; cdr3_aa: CASTKLGQGNGANVLTF
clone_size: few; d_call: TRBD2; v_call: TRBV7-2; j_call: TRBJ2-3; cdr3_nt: TGTGCCAGCAGCTCTTCTCTAGCGGGGGGAGATACGCAGTATTTT; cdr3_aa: CASSSSLAGGDTQYF
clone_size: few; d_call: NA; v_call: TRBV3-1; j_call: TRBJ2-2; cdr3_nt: TGTGCCAGCAGCGTCGGCGGTAACCCCGGGGAGCTGTTTTTT; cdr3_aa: CASSVGGNPGELFF
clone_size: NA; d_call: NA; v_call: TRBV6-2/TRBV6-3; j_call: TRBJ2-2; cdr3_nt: TGTGCCGCACGGGAGTACGCGAACACCGGGGAGCTGTTTTTT; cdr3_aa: CAAREYANTGELFF
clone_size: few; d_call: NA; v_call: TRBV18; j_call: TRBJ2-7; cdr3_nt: TGTGCCAGCTCACCACCCGACGGCCAGAGCTCCTACGAGCAGTACTTC; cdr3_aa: CASSPPDGQSSYEQYF
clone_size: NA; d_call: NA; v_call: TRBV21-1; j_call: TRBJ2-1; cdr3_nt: TGTGCCAGCAGCAGAGGGGGACTAGCGGTCTACAATGAGCAGTTCTTC; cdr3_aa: CASSRGGLAVYNEQFF
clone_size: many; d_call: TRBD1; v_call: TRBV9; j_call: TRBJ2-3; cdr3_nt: TGTGCCAGCAGCACCCAAACAGGGGGTATAACAGATACGCAGTATTTT; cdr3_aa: CASSTQTGGITDTQYF
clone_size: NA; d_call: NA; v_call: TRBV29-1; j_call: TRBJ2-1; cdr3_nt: TGCAGCGCAGAAGACAGGTTCTCCTACAATGAGCAGTTCTTC; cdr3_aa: CSAEDRFSYNEQFF
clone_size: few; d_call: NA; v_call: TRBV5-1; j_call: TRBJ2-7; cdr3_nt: TGCGCCAGCAGCATCGGACCGGGTAACTTCTTATCCTACGAGCAGTACTTC; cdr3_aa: CASSIGPGNFLSYEQYF
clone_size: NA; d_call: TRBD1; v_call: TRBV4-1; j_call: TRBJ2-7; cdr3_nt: TGCGCCAGCAGCCAGTCCCGGGACAGTCGGGAGCAGTACTTC; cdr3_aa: CASSQSRDSREQYF
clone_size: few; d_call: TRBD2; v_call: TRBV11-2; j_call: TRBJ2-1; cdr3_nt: TGTGCCAGCAGCCAATCTAGCGGGAGGCCCACCAGTAGGAATGAGCAGTTCTTC; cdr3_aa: CASSQSSGRPTSRNEQFF
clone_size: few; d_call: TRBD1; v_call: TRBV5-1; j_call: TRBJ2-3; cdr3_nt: TGCGCCAGCAGCCAAACGACCAGGGGGGATACGCAGTATTTT; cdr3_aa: CASSQTTRGDTQYF
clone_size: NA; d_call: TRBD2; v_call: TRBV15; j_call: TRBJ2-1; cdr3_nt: TGTGCCACCAGCAGAAGGGGAATAGCGGGGGATCTCCATGAGCAGTTCTTC; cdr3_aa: CATSRRGIAGDLHEQFF
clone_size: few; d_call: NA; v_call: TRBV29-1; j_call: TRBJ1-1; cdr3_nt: TGCAGCGTTGAGGAGTTCATGAACACTGAAGCTTTCTTT; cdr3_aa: CSVEEFMNTEAFF
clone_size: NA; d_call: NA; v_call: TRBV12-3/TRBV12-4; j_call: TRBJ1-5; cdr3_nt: TGTGCCAGCAGTATAAGGAGGGATCAGCCCCAGCATTTT; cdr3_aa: CASSIRRDQPQHF
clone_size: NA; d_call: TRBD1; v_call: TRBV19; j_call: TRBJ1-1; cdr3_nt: TGTGCCAGTAGGGCCCTGGACAGGGGGCCTGAAGCTTTCTTT; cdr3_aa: CASRALDRGPEAFF
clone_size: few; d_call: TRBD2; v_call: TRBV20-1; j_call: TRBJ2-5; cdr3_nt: TGCAGTGCCTCTCCCGGGGTAGCGGGAAAAGGGGAGACCCAGTACTTC; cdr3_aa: CSASPGVAGKGETQYF
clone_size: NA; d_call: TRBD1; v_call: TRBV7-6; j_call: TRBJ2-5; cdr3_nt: TGTGCCAGCAGCTTAGAGACAGGGGTCTGGGAGACCCAGTACTTC; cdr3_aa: CASSLETGVWETQYF
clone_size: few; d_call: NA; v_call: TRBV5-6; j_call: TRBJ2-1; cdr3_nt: TGTGCCAGCAGCTTGGACCTAGGGATGGCGGAACAGTTCTTC; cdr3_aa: CASSLDLGMAEQFF
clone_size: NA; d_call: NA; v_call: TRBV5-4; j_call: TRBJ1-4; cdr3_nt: TGTGCCAGCAGCTTGGTATCAGAAGAAAAACTGTTTTTT; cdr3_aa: CASSLVSEEKLFF
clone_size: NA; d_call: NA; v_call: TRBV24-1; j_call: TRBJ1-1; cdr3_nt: TGTGCCACCAGTGAAGGTAGGCCCTCGAACACTGAAGCTTTCTTT; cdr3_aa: CATSEGRPSNTEAFF
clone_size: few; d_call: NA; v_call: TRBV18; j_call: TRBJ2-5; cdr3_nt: TGTGCCAGCTCACCACTGGGGGCCCGAGAGACCCAGTACTTC; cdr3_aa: CASSPLGARETQYF
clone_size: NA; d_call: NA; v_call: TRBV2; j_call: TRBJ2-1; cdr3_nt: TGTGCCAGCAGGCAGCCTGAGCAGTTCTTC; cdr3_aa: CASRQPEQFF